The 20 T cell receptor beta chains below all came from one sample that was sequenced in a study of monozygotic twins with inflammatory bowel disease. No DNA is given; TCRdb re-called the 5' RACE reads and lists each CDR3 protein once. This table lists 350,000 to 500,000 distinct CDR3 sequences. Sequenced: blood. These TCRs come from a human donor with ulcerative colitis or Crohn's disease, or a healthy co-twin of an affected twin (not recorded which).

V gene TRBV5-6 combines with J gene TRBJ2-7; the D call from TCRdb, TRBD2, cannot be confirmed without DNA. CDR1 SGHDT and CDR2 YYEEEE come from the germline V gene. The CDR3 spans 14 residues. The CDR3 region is CASSEGLAFGEQYF.

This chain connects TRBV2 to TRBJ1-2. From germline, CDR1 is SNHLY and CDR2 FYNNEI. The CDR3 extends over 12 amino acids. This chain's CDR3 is CASRGENYGYTF.

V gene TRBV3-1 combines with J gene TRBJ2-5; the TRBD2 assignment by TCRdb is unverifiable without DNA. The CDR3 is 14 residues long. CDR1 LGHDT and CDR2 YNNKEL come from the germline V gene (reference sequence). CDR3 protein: CASSEAGGPETQYF.

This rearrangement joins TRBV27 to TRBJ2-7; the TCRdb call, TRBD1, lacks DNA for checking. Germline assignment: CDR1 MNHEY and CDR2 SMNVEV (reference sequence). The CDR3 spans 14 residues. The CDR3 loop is CASSWPGTGGEQYF.

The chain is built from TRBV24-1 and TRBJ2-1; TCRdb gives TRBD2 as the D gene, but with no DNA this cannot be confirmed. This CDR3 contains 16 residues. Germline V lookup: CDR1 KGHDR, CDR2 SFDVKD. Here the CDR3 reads CATSGRLAGAYNEQFF.

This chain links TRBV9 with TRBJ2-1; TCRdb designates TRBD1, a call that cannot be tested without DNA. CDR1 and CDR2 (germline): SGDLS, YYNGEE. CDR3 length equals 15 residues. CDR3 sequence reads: CASSVEWGQGNEQFF.

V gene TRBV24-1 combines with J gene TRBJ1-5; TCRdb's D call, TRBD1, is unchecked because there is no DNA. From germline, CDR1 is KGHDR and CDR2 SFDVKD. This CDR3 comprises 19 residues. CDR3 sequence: CATSDLWQGRRASNQPQHF.

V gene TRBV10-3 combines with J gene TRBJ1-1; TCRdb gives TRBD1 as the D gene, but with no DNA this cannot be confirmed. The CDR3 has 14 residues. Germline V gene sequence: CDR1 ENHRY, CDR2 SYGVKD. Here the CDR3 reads CAISTVDREGKAFF.

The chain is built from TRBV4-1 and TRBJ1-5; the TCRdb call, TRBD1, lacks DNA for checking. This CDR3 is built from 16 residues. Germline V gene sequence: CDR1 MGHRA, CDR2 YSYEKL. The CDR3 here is CASSLHRDSASQPQHF.

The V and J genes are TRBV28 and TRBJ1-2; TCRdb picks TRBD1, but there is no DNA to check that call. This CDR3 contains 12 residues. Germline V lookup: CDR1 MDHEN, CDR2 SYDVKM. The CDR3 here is CASRLPPYGYTF.

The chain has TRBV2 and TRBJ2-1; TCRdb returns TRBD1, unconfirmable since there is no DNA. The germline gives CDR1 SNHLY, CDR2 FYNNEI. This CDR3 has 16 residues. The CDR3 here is CASSLRQGRSYNEQFF.

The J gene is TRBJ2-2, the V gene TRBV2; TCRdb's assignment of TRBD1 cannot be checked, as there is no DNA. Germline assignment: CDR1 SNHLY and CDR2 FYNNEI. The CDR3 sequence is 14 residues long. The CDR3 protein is CASHTGSNTGELFF.

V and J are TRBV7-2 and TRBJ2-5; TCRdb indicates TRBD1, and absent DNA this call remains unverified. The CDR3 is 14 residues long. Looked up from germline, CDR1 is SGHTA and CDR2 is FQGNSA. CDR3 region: CASSVRTAQETQYF.

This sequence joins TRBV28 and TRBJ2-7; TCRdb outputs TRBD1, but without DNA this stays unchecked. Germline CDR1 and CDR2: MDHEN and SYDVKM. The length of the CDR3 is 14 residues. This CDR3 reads CASSLQMPPYEQYF.

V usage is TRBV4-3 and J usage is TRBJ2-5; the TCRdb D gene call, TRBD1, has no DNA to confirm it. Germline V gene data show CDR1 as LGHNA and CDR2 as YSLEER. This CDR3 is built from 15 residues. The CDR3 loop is CASSQVEGGSETQYF.

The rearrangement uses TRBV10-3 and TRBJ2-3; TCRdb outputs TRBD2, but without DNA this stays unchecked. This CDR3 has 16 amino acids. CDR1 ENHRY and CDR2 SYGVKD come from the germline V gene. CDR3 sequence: CATAGSGLAGTDTQYF.

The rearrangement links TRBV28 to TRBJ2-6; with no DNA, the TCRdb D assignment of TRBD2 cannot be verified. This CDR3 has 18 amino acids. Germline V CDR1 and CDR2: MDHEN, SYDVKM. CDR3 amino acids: CASSHLTSGGSGANVLTF.

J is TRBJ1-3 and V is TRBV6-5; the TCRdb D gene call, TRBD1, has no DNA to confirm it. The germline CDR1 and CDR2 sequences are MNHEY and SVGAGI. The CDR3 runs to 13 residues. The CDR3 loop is CATQTGAGNTIYF.

CDR3 residues: CASSFGQATDTQYF. The chain employs TRBV7-9 and TRBJ2-3; TCRdb proposes TRBD1, but this gene call is untestable without DNA. The CDR3 is 14 amino acids. CDR1 SEHNR and CDR2 FQNEAQ come from the germline V gene (reference sequence).

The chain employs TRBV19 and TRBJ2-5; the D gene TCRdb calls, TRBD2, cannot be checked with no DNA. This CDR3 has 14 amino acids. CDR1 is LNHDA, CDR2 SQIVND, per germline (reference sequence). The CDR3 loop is CATSSGQTRGTQYF.